One and the same sample provided the 21 T cell receptor beta chains below, sequenced in a study of cytomegalovirus exposure and HLA in healthy donors (dated by TCRdb to 2016 to 2017). The library was built by means of the immunoSEQ multiplex PCR assay. A mixture of 60 forward primers for TCR Vbeta segments and 13 reverse primers for TCR Jbeta segments was used in the multiplex PCR. TCRdb obtained this table from immuneACCESS and retained in-frame rearrangements with V and J assigned. These tables miss some clones; where compared with another copy, unresolved V genes account for less than half of the shortfall, and the remainder is unexplained. This sample holds about 240,000 clones; roughly 84% were observed only once. In total, the top ten clones hold about 0.25% of the sample. The specimen was PBMCs. The receptors originated from a girl between 2 and 10 years old in good health and CMV-seronegative.

The gene calls are TRBV7-6 and TRBJ1-4; D is possibly TRBD1 (6 bases). Germline CDR1 and CDR2: SGHVS and FNYEAQ. The CDR3 has 14 residues. With 4 bases removed from V and 8 bases from J, the gap between germline ends came to 14 bases. Written as DNA, the CDR3 is TGTGCCAGCAGCTGGGACAACTCGCGGGAAAAACTGTTTTTT. Translating it yields CASSWDNSREKLFF.

The CDR3 DNA reads as TGTGCCAGCACCAGACTAGCGGGAGGGACAGATACGCAGTATTTT. It translates to CASTRLAGGTDTQYF. This chain uses TRBV2 with TRBJ2-3; 14 bases map to TRBD2. Germline V gene data show CDR1 as SNHLY and CDR2 as FYNNEI. The junction had 3 bases not matched to a gene; V was cut back by 7 bases and J by 3 bases. There are 15 residues in the CDR3.

V and J are TRBV5-1 and TRBJ2-1, with TRBD2 matching 7 bases. The CDR3 runs to 15 residues. The V gene's germline CDR1 is SGHRS and CDR2 YFSETQ. J gave up 3 bases and V 2 bases, and 5 bases lay outside the gene matches. In DNA, the CDR3 is TGCGCCAGCAGCTTCACGGGGGGACGCTACAATGAGCAGTTCTTC. Translation gives CASSFTGGRYNEQFF.

Only a few counts were recorded for this clone. The chain has TRBV6-5 and TRBJ1-1; no clear D. Looked up from germline, CDR1 is MNHEY and CDR2 is SVGAGI. The V and J ends lost 0 bases and 6 bases respectively, with 11 bases between them. The CDR3 length is 14 residues. CDR3 residues: CASSYSITIAEAFF. Here the CDR3 DNA reads TGTGCCAGCAGTTACTCGATAACTATAGCTGAAGCTTTCTTT.

The J gene is TRBJ2-5, the V gene TRBV11-2; TRBD2 might be the D (5 bases). The length of the CDR3 is 14 residues. Germline CDR1 reads SGHAT; CDR2 reads FQNNGV. V lost 6 bases to trimming and J lost 6 bases, with 17 bases between them. CDR3 DNA: TGTGCCAGCAGTATTGGGGAGACTTGGAAGACCCAGTACTTC. It translates to CASSIGETWKTQYF.

The rearrangement uses TRBV11-2 and TRBJ1-3; D is unclear. V dropped 0 bases and J dropped 0 bases, with 9 bases sitting between them. The CDR3 consists of 16 residues. Germline-derived CDR1 and CDR2 are SGHAT and FQNNGV. This CDR3 reads CASSLDREFSGNTIYF. CDR3 nucleotide sequence: TGTGCCAGCAGCTTAGACCGAGAATTCTCTGGAAACACCATATATTTT.

The chain links TRBV11-3 to TRBJ1-2; 7 bases map to TRBD1. J lost 4 bases, V lost 3 bases, and 2 bases had no gene match. Germline CDR1 and CDR2: SGHNT and YENEEA. There are 13 residues in the CDR3. The chain's CDR3 is CASSLGQCYGYTF. The CDR3 bases are TGTGCCAGCAGCTTGGGACAGTGCTATGGCTACACCTTC.

This clone showed up just a few times. This chain uses TRBV29-1 with TRBJ2-5, with 8 bases identical to TRBD2. CDR3 length equals 15 residues. Germline V gives CDR1 SQVTM, CDR2 ANQGSEA. The V gene end was trimmed by 4 bases and the J gene end by 4 bases; junction bases not matched to a gene: 11. CDR3 bases: TGCAGCGTTGGGGGGTATGGGACTAGTCTAGAGACCCAGTACTTC. The encoded protein is CSVGGYGTSLETQYF.

The genes are TRBV6-5 and TRBJ2-7; D perhaps matches TRBD2 (6 bases). Germline CDR1 is MNHEY and CDR2 is SVGAGI. V was cut by 4 bases and J by 0 bases, with 10 bases left in between. The CDR3 sequence is 14 residues long. Written as DNA, the CDR3 is TGTGCCAGCAGTTTGGGGCGGGACTCCTACGAGCAGTACTTC. Amino acid sequence: CASSLGRDSYEQYF.

This chain joins TRBV6-5 and TRBJ1-6, with a tentative D call TRBD1 (6 bases). The V end was cut by 6 bases, the J end by 7 bases, with 16 bases between. CDR1 and CDR2 from the germline V gene are MNHEY and SVGAGI. The CDR3 contains 15 residues. The DNA for the CDR3 is TGTGCCAGCAGCAAACAAGACAGGATCAATTCACCCCTCCACTTT. Its translation is CASSKQDRINSPLHF.

There are a few counts of this clone. This chain connects TRBV7-9 to TRBJ2-2; TRBD1 aligns across 8 bases. V trimming: 7 bases; J trimming: 4 bases; junction bases outside the gene matches: 8. The germline V gene encodes CDR1 SEHNR and CDR2 FQNEAQ (reference sequence). This CDR3 has 15 amino acids. Here the CDR3 DNA reads TGTGCCAGCATACGGACAGGGAAGAGCACCGGGGAGCTGTTTTTT. The encoded protein is CASIRTGKSTGELFF.

V gene TRBV12-5 combines with J gene TRBJ2-2, with unresolved D. V lost 7 bases, J lost 1 base, and 19 bases lay in between. The germline CDR1 and CDR2 sequences are LGHNT and FRNRAP. The length of the CDR3 is 17 residues. This CDR3 reads CASATYLRHLNTGELFF. As DNA, the CDR3 is TGTGCTAGTGCCACCTACCTTCGACACCTGAACACCGGGGAGCTGTTTTTT.

This clone appeared a single time. At one end the junction does not follow the germline gene, possibly because of a read error. The chain carries TRBV7-9 and TRBJ2-5, with 9 bases matching TRBD2. Germline V lookup: CDR1 SEHNR, CDR2 FQNEAQ (reference sequence). This CDR3 has 16 residues. This CDR3 is CSSSLALRGGQETQYF. In DNA form, the CDR3 reads TGTTCCAGCAGCTTAGCTTTGCGGGGGGGCCAGGAGACCCAGTACTTC.

This rearrangement joins TRBV21-1 to TRBJ1-1; the listed D gene, TRBD1, was not tested against the DNA. TRBV21-1 is termed a pseudogene. This CDR3 contains 11 residues. The CDR3: CASSGRGKAFF. CDR3 in DNA: TGTGCCAGCAGCGGTAGGGGAAAAGCTTTCTTT.

The rearrangement uses TRBV6-1 and TRBJ1-2; 9 bases align to TRBD1. Unmatched junction bases numbered 4, after V lost 4 bases and J lost 4 bases. CDR3 length equals 14 residues. The V gene's germline CDR1 is MNHNS and CDR2 SASEGT. DNA for the CDR3: TGTGCCAGCAGTGCTTTGGACAGGGGCTATGGCTACACCTTC. It is translated as CASSALDRGYGYTF.

J is TRBJ1-1 and V is TRBV15; 7 bases map to TRBD1. Trimming cost V 2 bases and J 1 base; bases outside gene matches: 10. The CDR3 has 17 residues. Germline V gene data show CDR1 as LNHNV and CDR2 as YYDKDF (reference sequence). CDR3 nucleotides: TGTGCCACCAGCAGACCGTTACAGGGGTCGCGGAACACTGAAGCTTTCTTT. Translation gives CATSRPLQGSRNTEAFF.

This clone has a handful of counts. This chain links TRBV7-9 with TRBJ2-7, with 9 bases identical to TRBD1. Germline V gives CDR1 SEHNR, CDR2 FQNEAQ (reference sequence). The CDR3 consists of 15 residues. The trim removed 7 bases at V and 5 bases at J, leaving 12 bases unmatched. CDR3 amino acids: CASTLTGQGFHEQYF. CDR3 nucleotide sequence: TGTGCCAGCACCCTGACGGGACAGGGCTTCCACGAGCAGTACTTC. The whole variable domain, remainder taken from reference TRBV7-9 and TRBJ2-7, is DTGVSQNPRHKITKRGQNVTFRCDPISEHNRLYWYRQTLGQGPEFLTYFQNEAQLEKSRLLSDRFSAERPKGSFSTLEIQRTEQGDSAMYLCASTLTGQGFHEQYFGPGTRLTVT.

The V call is TRBV7-9, the J call TRBJ1-1; 8 nucleotides agree with TRBD1. Germline lookup yields CDR1 SEHNR and CDR2 FQNEAQ (reference sequence). The CDR3 totals 17 residues. J was trimmed by 8 bases and V by 2 bases; bases with no gene match: 16. The DNA for the CDR3 is TGTGCCAGCAGCTTAACGGGGGGCCAGGGGGCTCGGTCAGAAGCTTTCTTT. This sequence encodes CASSLTGGQGARSEAFF.

This chain links TRBV9 with TRBJ2-3; 10 bases align to TRBD2. The V segment lost 3 bases and the J segment 1 base; nucleotides outside the gene matches: 8. The CDR3 covers 17 residues. Germline CDR1 is SGDLS and CDR2 is YYNGEE. CDR3 nucleotide sequence: TGTGCCAGCAGCGCCCGGCTAGCGGGAGTGGGCACAGATACGCAGTATTTT. It yields the protein CASSARLAGVGTDTQYF.

The rearrangement links TRBV5-1 to TRBJ2-1; no firm D call. Looked up from germline, CDR1 is SGHRS and CDR2 is YFSETQ. The CDR3 is 17 amino acids. With 4 bases removed from V and 0 bases from J, the gap between germline ends came to 17 bases. CDR3 protein: CASSRAGSRSSYNEQFF. As DNA, the CDR3 is TGCGCCAGCAGCCGAGCTGGGTCGAGGAGCTCCTACAATGAGCAGTTCTTC.

V gene TRBV5-1 combines with J gene TRBJ2-1; TRBD2 aligns across 7 bases. CDR3 length: 14 residues. The ends lost 4 bases at V and 7 bases at J; junction bases unmatched: 8. Looked up from germline, CDR1 is SGHRS and CDR2 is YFSETQ. Here the CDR3 reads CASSPVAGVNEQFF. The CDR3 bases are TGCGCCAGCAGCCCAGTAGCGGGCGTTAATGAGCAGTTCTTC.